This TCR beta chain emerged from a study of T cell changes during pregnancy in multiple sclerosis. Profiling relied on immunoSEQ multiplex PCR, and the TCRdb table lists in-frame clones only, not all of them. The sample contains approximately 44,000 clones, around 90% of which appear only once. The ends were cut back, 6 bases at V and 3 bases at J, with 15 bases in the middle. The CDR3 runs 15 residues. Germline CDR1 reads MNHNS; CDR2 reads SASEGT. This specimen was CD4+ T cells from peripheral blood mononuclear cells, taken before pregnancy. This chain links TRBV6-1 with TRBJ1-5; D is ambiguous. This sequence was found in a female donor with multiple sclerosis, enrolled in a pregnancy study. CDR3 coding DNA: TGTGCCAGCAGGGGAGTTGAGGTTGACAATCAGCCCCAGCATTTT. This encodes CASRGVEVDNQPQHF.